This T cell receptor beta chain was captured by sequencing in a study of beta chain features in type 1 diabetes. Since all of the isolated RNA was reverse transcribed, expressed TCRB transcripts were what got sequenced. Here immunoSEQ multiplex PCR was the method, and the copy in TCRdb shows in-frame clones only, minus some. This sample carries hundreds of thousands of clones, roughly 13% of them seen once, and the ten largest clones take less than 0.025%. The CDR3 runs 15 residues. Germline CDR1 is MNHEY and CDR2 is SVGAGI. V lost 2 bases to trimming and J lost 4 bases, with 14 bases between them. Whole-study findings and limits: Shortening that was moderate but significant affected the TCRB CDR3s of Type 1 diabetes patients in all four CD4+ subsets.

This clone was counted between two and nine times. Antigen: not known. The chain employs TRBV6-5 and TRBJ1-2; D is uncertain. Input material: naive CD4+ T cells from blood. The receptor was isolated from a man between 18 and 29 years old with type 1 diabetes. CDR3 nucleotide sequence: TGTGCCAGCAGTTACAGTGGAGAGGACCTCTATGGCTACACCTTC. As protein: CASSYSGEDLYGYTF.